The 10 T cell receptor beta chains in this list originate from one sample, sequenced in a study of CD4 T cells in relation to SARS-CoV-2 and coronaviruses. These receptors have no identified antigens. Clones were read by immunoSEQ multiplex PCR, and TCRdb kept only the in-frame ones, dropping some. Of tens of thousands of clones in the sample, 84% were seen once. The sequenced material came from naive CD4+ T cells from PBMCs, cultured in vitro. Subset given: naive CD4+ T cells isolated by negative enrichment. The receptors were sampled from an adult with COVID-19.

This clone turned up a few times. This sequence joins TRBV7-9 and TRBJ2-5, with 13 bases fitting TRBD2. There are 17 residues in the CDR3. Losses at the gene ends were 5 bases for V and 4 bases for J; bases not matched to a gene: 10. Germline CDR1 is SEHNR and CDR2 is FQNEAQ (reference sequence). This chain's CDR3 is CASSRSGLAGVGETQYF. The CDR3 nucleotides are TGTGCCAGCAGCCGGAGCGGACTAGCGGGAGTTGGAGAGACCCAGTACTTC.

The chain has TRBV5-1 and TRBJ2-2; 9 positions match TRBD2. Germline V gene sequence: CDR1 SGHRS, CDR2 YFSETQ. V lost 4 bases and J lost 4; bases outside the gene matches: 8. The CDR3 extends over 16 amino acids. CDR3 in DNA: TGCGCCAGCAGCGAACCAACTAGCGGGCTCACCGGGGAGCTGTTTTTT. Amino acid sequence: CASSEPTSGLTGELFF.

CDR3 nucleotide sequence: TGTGCCAGCAGCTGGAGGGCTTTGGATGAAAAACTGTTTTTT. It translates to CASSWRALDEKLFF. The V gene is TRBV5-6, the J gene TRBJ1-4, with D unresolved. Trimming pared 3 bases from V and 6 bases from J, leaving 12 bases between. This CDR3 has 14 residues. Germline assignment: CDR1 SGHDT and CDR2 YYEEEE.

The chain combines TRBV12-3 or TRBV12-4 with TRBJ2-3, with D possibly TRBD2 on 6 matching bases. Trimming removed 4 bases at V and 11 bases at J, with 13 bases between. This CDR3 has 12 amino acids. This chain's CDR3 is CASSSFPGEQYF. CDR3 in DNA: TGTGCCAGCAGTTCGTTCCCGGGGGAGCAGTATTTT.

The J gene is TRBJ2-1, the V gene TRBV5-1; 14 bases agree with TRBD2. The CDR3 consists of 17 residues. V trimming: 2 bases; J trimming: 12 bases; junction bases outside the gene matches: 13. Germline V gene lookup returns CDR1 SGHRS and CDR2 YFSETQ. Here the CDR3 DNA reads TGCGCCAGCAGCTTAGGAACGACTAGCGGGGGGGGTTTGCGGCAGTTCTTC. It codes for CASSLGTTSGGGLRQFF. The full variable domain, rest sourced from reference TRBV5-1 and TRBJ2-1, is KAGVTQTPRYLIKTRGQQVTLSCSPISGHRSVSWYQQTPGQGLQFLFEYFSETQRNKGNFPGRFSGRQFSNSRSEMNVSTLELGDSALYLCASSLGTTSGGGLRQFFGPGTRLTVL.

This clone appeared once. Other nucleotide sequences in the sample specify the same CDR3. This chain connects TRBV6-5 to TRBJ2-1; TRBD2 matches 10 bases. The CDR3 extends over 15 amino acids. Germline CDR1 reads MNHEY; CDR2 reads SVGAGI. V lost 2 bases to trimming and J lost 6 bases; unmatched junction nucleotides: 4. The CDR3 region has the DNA TGTGCCAGCAGTTACGGGCTAGCGGGAGTCAATGAGCAGTTCTTC. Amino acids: CASSYGLAGVNEQFF.

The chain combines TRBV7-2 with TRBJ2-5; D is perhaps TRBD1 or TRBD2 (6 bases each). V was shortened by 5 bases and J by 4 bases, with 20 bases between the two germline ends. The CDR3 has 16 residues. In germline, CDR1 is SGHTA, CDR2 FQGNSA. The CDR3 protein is CASSRNLGGRGETQYF. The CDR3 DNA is TGTGCCAGCAGCCGCAACTTGGGGGGCAGGGGAGAGACCCAGTACTTC. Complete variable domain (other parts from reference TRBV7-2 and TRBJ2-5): GAGVSQSPSNKVTEKGKDVELRCDPISGHTALYWYRQSLGQGLEFLIYFQGNSAPDKSGLPSDRFSAERTGGSVSTLTIQRTQQEDSAVYLCASSRNLGGRGETQYFGPGTRLLVL.

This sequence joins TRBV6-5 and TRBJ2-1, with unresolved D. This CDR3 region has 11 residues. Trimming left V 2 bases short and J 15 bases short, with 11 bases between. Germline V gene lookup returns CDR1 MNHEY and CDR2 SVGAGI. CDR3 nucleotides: TGTGCCAGCAGTTACGGCGGCTTAATGTTCTTC. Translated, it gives CASSYGGLMFF.

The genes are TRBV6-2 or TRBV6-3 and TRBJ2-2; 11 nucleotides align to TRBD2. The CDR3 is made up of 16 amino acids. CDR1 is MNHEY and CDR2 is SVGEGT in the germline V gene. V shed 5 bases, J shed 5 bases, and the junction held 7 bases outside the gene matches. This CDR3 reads CASSQLAGEGTGELFF. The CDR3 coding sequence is TGTGCCAGCAGTCAACTAGCGGGAGAAGGGACCGGGGAGCTGTTTTTT.

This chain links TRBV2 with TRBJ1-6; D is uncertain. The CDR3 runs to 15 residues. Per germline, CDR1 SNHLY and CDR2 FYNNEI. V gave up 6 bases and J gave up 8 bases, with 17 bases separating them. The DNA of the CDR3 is TGTGCCAGCAGCGACCGGCGAAGACGAGATTCACCCCTCCACTTT. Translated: CASSDRRRRDSPLHF.